This T cell receptor (beta chain) was documented in a study of cytomegalovirus exposure and HLA in healthy donors. Study information: Sequencing of 150 million to 200 million T cells in an earlier analysis found 95 million to 120 million unique TCR beta sequences.

V was clipped by 7 bases and J by 1 base, with 7 bases between them. The length of the CDR3 is 11 residues. Germline CDR1 SQVTM, CDR2 ANQGSEA. This PCR relied on a set of 60 Vbeta primers and 13 Jbeta primers. Using immunoSEQ multiplex PCR, the repertoire was profiled, and TCRdb retains in-frame clones only, with some absent. The table has over 150,000 clones, about four fifths seen once. This clone was seen a few times. Its antigen is currently unknown. Study-wide results and caveats: According to a later analysis, donors in an Asian-associated ancestry cluster reportedly had fewer N-insertions than the approximately 730-donor mean. What a later analysis showed was that several of the most significant clusters appeared linked to common viral pathogens. Later on, an analysis showed TCR association rates differing by HLA locus, with DRB1 the most and HLA-C the fewest.

The specimen sequenced was PBMCs. The receptor was derived from a girl between 5 and 17 years old in good health and CMV-seropositive. V usage is TRBV29-1 and J usage is TRBJ1-1; perhaps TRBD1 as D (5 bases). CDR3 residues: CSATANTEAFF. DNA for the CDR3: TGCAGCGCGACAGCGAACACTGAAGCTTTCTTT.